This T cell receptor (beta chain) was recovered during a study of T cells in Graves' hyperthyroidism and ophthalmopathy. Hyperthyroidism patients were newly diagnosed, had disease duration under 2 months, and were aged 18 to 65 years. The germline V gene has CDR1 SQVTM and CDR2 ANQGSEA. Unmatched junction bases numbered 3, after V lost 7 bases and J lost 0 bases. The CDR3 totals 13 residues. The source material, RNA transcripts, was used to amplify TCR beta CDR3 regions. Primed by the HTBI set, a first-round RT-PCR was run on the TCR CDR3. TCRdb passed the multiplex PCR reads through MiXCR, listing each CDR3 protein once. This sample has hundreds of thousands of distinct CDR3 sequences, with 14% found just once.

The chain links TRBV29-1 to TRBJ1-3; TRBD1 matches 7 bases. Sequencing was carried out using blood. This receptor was taken from a woman under 30 with Graves' hyperthyroidism. This CDR3 is CSARGASGNTIYF. The CDR3 bases are TGCAGCGCCAGGGGGGCCTCTGGAAACACCATATATTTT.